In this sample, the clone carrying this T cell receptor beta chain turned up a few times. Its antigen remains unknown. Germline V gene lookup returns CDR1 SGHRS and CDR2 YFSETQ. The CDR3 is made up of 17 amino acids. The ends were cut back, 0 bases at V and 4 bases at J, with 20 bases in the middle. The sample is drawn from a study of graft-versus-host responses after intestinal transplantation. Study details: Recipients had multivisceral, liver-intestinal, or isolated intestinal transplants.

TCRdb's table, derived via immunoSEQ multiplex PCR, lists solely in-frame clones and lacks some. The repertoire has roughly 38,000 clones, 93% of them found once; the top ten carry approximately 20%. The source is a human donor who was the organ donor for an intestinal transplant. This chain joins TRBV5-1 and TRBJ2-7; possible D gene TRBD2, 6 bases. The specimen was unstimulated CD8+ T cells sorted from spleen or lymph node cells, collected before transplant. Here the CDR3 DNA reads TGCGCCAGCAGCTTGGGAGGCCCATGGGACTCCCCTTACGAGCAGTACTTC. It is translated as CASSLGGPWDSPYEQYF.